These T cell receptor beta chains were read from a single sample in a study of T cell responses to AZD1222 COVID-19 vaccine. This table comes from immunoSEQ multiplex PCR, and its TCRdb copy is limited to in-frame clones, with some not included. The sample lists 150,000 or so clones; roughly nine tenths were seen once. Sequencing used peripheral blood, obtained after recovery from COVID-19. These TCRs come from an adult who had recovered from COVID-19. The CDR3 runs from the conserved cysteine through the conserved F or W. The D gene is left open where the match is weak. Not every row has a clone size; where given, it reads once, few, many or a size class.

j_call	v_call	d_call	clone_size	cdr3_aa	cdr3_nt
TRBJ1-1	TRBV3-1/TRBV3-2	TRBD1	NA	CASSQARQGLAEAFF	TGTGCCAGCAGCCAAGCTCGACAGGGACTAGCTGAAGCTTTCTTT
TRBJ2-2	TRBV14	NA	once	CASSQDLAGELFF	TGTGCCAGCAGCCAAGACCTCGCCGGGGAGCTGTTTTTT
TRBJ2-7	TRBV7-6	TRBD2	NA	CASSLGTSGGRGEQYF	TGTGCCAGCAGCCTCGGGACTAGCGGGGGGAGGGGCGAGCAGTACTTC
TRBJ1-5	TRBV11-2	TRBD1	NA	CASSSGTVSNQPQHF	TGTGCCAGCAGCTCCGGGACAGTTAGCAATCAGCCCCAGCATTTT
TRBJ1-5	TRBV28	NA	NA	CASSDYGGVQHF	TGTGCCAGCAGTGACTATGGGGGGGTCCAGCATTTT
TRBJ1-1	TRBV7-3	TRBD1	NA	CASSFGDRGTTEAFF	TGTGCCAGCAGCTTCGGAGACAGGGGTACCACTGAAGCTTTCTTT
TRBJ2-2	TRBV27	NA	NA	CASSSHITGELFF	TGTGCCAGCAGTTCTCACATCACCGGGGAGCTGTTTTTT
TRBJ2-1	TRBV27	NA	NA	CASTSRGPNEQFF	TGTGCCAGCACCTCTCGCGGTCCCAACGAGCAGTTCTTC
TRBJ2-2	TRBV6-5	TRBD1	NA	CASSLGQVNTGELFF	TGTGCCAGCAGTCTTGGACAGGTGAACACCGGGGAGCTGTTTTTT
TRBJ1-6	TRBV6-5	NA	NA	CASSDRQATGSPLHF	TGTGCCAGCAGCGATCGACAGGCCACGGGTTCACCCCTCCACTTT
TRBJ2-4	TRBV23-1	TRBD1	NA	CASSQSHLTGGLTNIQYF	TGCGCCAGCAGTCAATCCCACTTGACAGGGGGACTAACGAACATTCAGTACTTC
TRBJ2-7	TRBV3-1/TRBV3-2	NA	NA	CASRQALAYEQYF	TGTGCCAGCAGACAGGCCTTAGCCTACGAGCAGTACTTC
TRBJ2-3	TRBV18	TRBD2	NA	CASSPMTSGGAADTQYF	TGTGCCAGCTCACCTATGACTAGCGGGGGGGCGGCAGATACGCAGTATTTT
TRBJ1-2	TRBV2	NA	NA	CASSALTGGYDYTF	TGTGCCAGCAGCGCGTTGACGGGGGGATATGACTACACCTTC
TRBJ1-1	TRBV2	NA	NA	CASSPYYIQDTEAFF	TGTGCCAGCAGTCCCTACTACATCCAGGACACTGAAGCTTTCTTT
TRBJ2-2	TRBV2	TRBD2	NA	CASSGGEGGTGELFF	TGTGCCAGCAGTGGAGGGGAGGGCGGCACCGGGGAGCTGTTTTTT
TRBJ2-1	TRBV2	NA	NA	CASRTGQGNNEQFF	TGTGCCAGCAGAACGGGACAAGGGAACAATGAGCAGTTCTTC
TRBJ1-1	TRBV7-9	NA	NA	CASSLDGNRKEAFF	TGTGCCAGCAGCTTAGATGGGAACAGAAAGGAAGCTTTCTTT
TRBJ2-7	TRBV5-3	NA	NA	CARSRPDQGYEQYF	TGTGCCAGAAGCCGCCCTGACCAAGGCTACGAGCAGTACTTC
TRBJ2-7	TRBV7-9	NA	NA	CASSPIGVRLSGHPYEQYF	TGTGCCAGCAGCCCCATCGGGGTTCGACTAAGCGGGCATCCCTACGAGCAGTACTTC
TRBJ2-7	TRBV7-9	NA	NA	CASSSSRDPAREQYF	TGTGCCAGCAGCTCAAGCCGGGACCCGGCCAGGGAGCAGTACTTC
TRBJ1-4	TRBV19	NA	NA	CASSIGGREVTNEKLFF	TGTGCCAGTAGTATAGGCGGCAGGGAGGTCACTAATGAAAAACTGTTTTTT
TRBJ2-7	TRBV7-8	NA	NA	CASSPNTYEQYF	TGTGCCAGCAGCCCAAATACCTACGAGCAGTACTTC
TRBJ1-1	TRBV7-6	NA	NA	CASSLDAGHRNTEAFF	TGTGCCAGCAGCTTAGATGCGGGACACCGGAACACTGAAGCTTTCTTT
TRBJ1-3	TRBV5-1	TRBD1	few	CASSLQGNAGNTIYF	TGCGCCAGCAGCTTACAGGGGAATGCTGGAAACACCATATATTTT
TRBJ1-2	TRBV6-1	TRBD1	NA	CASSEGQGWDGYTF	TGTGCCAGCAGTGAAGGACAGGGTTGGGATGGCTACACCTTC
TRBJ2-1	TRBV9	NA	NA	CASSVVQGPLEQFF	TGTGCCAGCAGCGTAGTACAGGGACCTCTTGAGCAGTTCTTC
TRBJ2-2	TRBV29-1	TRBD1	NA	CSAGTGSNTGELFF	TGCAGCGCCGGGACAGGCTCGAACACCGGGGAGCTGTTTTTT
TRBJ1-1	TRBV5-1	NA	NA	CASRDPGKTEAFF	TGCGCCAGCAGGGACCCAGGGAAGACTGAAGCTTTCTTT
TRBJ2-7	TRBV20-1	NA	NA	CSASYRASERYEQYF	TGCAGTGCTAGTTATAGGGCTAGCGAACGGTACGAGCAGTACTTC
TRBJ2-3	TRBV11-3	TRBD1	once	CASSSGDRGSDTQYF	TGTGCCAGCAGCAGCGGCGACAGGGGCTCAGATACGCAGTATTTT
TRBJ2-2	TRBV20-1	TRBD1	NA	CSASRDRGGSGELFF	TGCAGTGCTAGTCGGGACAGGGGAGGTAGCGGGGAGCTGTTTTTT
TRBJ1-1	TRBV7-9	NA	NA	CASTLYHTEAFF	TGTGCCAGCACCCTATACCACACTGAAGCTTTCTTT
TRBJ1-2	TRBV5-4	NA	few	CASSVGGADYGYTF	TGTGCCAGCAGCGTCGGGGGCGCAGACTATGGCTACACCTTC
TRBJ1-2	TRBV5-1	NA	NA	CASSSSTQPAGYTF	TGCGCCAGCAGCTCCTCCACTCAGCCAGCTGGCTACACCTTC
TRBJ1-5	TRBV6-2/TRBV6-3	TRBD1	NA	CASSSGQGNFDNQPQHF	TGTGCCAGCAGTTCGGGACAGGGAAATTTCGACAATCAGCCCCAGCATTTT
TRBJ2-5	TRBV9	TRBD2	NA	CASSPRVGTSGVQETQYF	TGTGCCAGCAGCCCACGAGTGGGGACTAGCGGGGTCCAAGAGACCCAGTACTTC
TRBJ1-4	TRBV3-1/TRBV3-2	NA	NA	CASSSGAEKLFF	TGTGCCAGCAGCTCCGGGGCGGAAAAACTGTTTTTT
TRBJ1-2	TRBV9	NA	NA	CASSVGPDSSNYGYTF	TGTGCCAGCAGCGTAGGACCCGACAGCTCTAACTATGGCTACACCTTC
TRBJ2-5	TRBV25-1	NA	NA	CASSEFRQLIKRETQYF	TGTGCCAGCAGTGAATTCAGACAGTTGATCAAAAGGGAGACCCAGTACTTC
TRBJ2-7	TRBV18	TRBD2	NA	CASSPGTSTYEQYF	TGTGCCAGCTCACCCGGGACTAGTACGTACGAGCAGTACTTC
TRBJ2-5	TRBV7-9	TRBD2	NA	CASSQREGFQTQYF	TGTGCCAGCAGCCAGCGGGAGGGCTTTCAGACCCAGTACTTC
TRBJ2-2	TRBV27	NA	few	CASSFSAGKVARELFF	TGTGCCAGCAGTTTTTCGGCGGGGAAGGTGGCTCGGGAGCTGTTTTTT
TRBJ2-7	TRBV29-1	TRBD1	NA	CSVPDRGYEQYF	TGCAGCGTTCCAGACAGGGGCTACGAGCAGTACTTC
TRBJ2-7	TRBV5-6	NA	NA	CASRFHGEQYF	TGTGCCAGCAGATTCCATGGGGAGCAGTACTTC
TRBJ1-5	TRBV2	NA	few	CASSERGPSNQPQHF	TGTGCCAGCAGTGAACGGGGGCCGAGCAATCAGCCCCAGCATTTT